Following are 10 T cell receptor beta chains from one sample sequenced in a study of cytomegalovirus exposure and HLA in healthy donors. Clones were read by immunoSEQ multiplex PCR, and TCRdb kept only the in-frame ones, dropping some. The sample consists of 200,000 or so clones, 87% of them appearing once. Material for sequencing was PBMCs. These receptors were collected from a woman in her late teens or twenties in good health and CMV-seropositive.

The chain's CDR3 is CASSSPQGQGEYEQYF. In nucleotides, the CDR3 is TGTGCCAGCAGCTCCCCCCAGGGACAGGGGGAATACGAGCAGTACTTC. This chain uses TRBV11-2 with TRBJ2-7; 11 bases fit TRBD1. This CDR3 comprises 16 residues. V dropped 4 bases and J dropped 4; count of bases not matched to a gene: 9. The germline V gene encodes CDR1 SGHAT and CDR2 FQNNGV.

The chain uses TRBV5-1 and TRBJ2-3; D unclear. The ends were cut back, 1 base at V and 1 base at J, with 4 bases in the middle. Germline V gives CDR1 SGHRS, CDR2 YFSETQ. The CDR3 is made up of 13 amino acids. The CDR3 here is CASSLSGTDTQYF. As DNA, the CDR3 is TGCGCCAGCAGCTTGAGCGGCACAGATACGCAGTATTTT.

V usage is TRBV28 and J usage is TRBJ1-5, with D perhaps matching TRBD1 (5 bases). The CDR3 has 13 amino acids. V gave up 1 base and J gave up 6 bases, with 7 bases separating them. Germline V CDR1 and CDR2: MDHEN, SYDVKM. The CDR3 nucleotides read TGTGCCAGCAGTTTATACGGGGGTCAGCCCCAGCATTTT. It specifies CASSLYGGQPQHF.

In nucleotides, the CDR3 is TGTGCCAGCAGCTTCCTAGTCCTTGAAGAGCAGTACTTC. Its translation: CASSFLVLEEQYF. This sequence joins TRBV7-2 and TRBJ2-7, with D unclear. Germline-derived CDR1 and CDR2 are SGHTA and FQGNSA. Deletions cut 3 bases from V and 7 bases from J, with 13 bases between. The CDR3 loop spans 13 amino acids.

The V call is TRBV19, the J call TRBJ2-7; 12 bases are a match to TRBD1. The CDR3 loop spans 17 amino acids. Per the germline V gene, CDR1 is LNHDA and CDR2 is SQIVND (reference sequence). Trimming took 5 bases from V and 1 from J; bases not matched to a gene: 9. The CDR3 protein is CASSVLPGQGASYEQYF. The CDR3 nucleotides read TGTGCCAGTAGTGTCTTACCGGGACAGGGGGCTTCCTACGAGCAGTACTTC.

The chain uses TRBV28 and TRBJ2-4; D perhaps matches TRBD1 (5 bases). The V end lost 1 base, the J end lost 8 bases, and 12 bases lay between the germline ends. Germline CDR1 MDHEN, CDR2 SYDVKM. CDR3 size: 14 residues. This chain's CDR3 is CASSLSGAQDIQYF. The DNA for the CDR3 is TGTGCCAGCAGTTTATCTGGGGCGCAGGACATTCAGTACTTC.

This chain connects TRBV5-1 to TRBJ2-1; maybe TRBD2 (6 bases). The CDR3 has 17 residues. V shed 0 bases and J shed 4 bases, with 17 bases lying between them. CDR1 and CDR2 from the germline V gene are SGHRS and YFSETQ. The CDR3 spells CASSLGPGGTSYNEQFF. In nucleotides, the CDR3 is TGCGCCAGCAGCTTGGGGCCAGGCGGGACTTCTTACAATGAGCAGTTCTTC.

The J gene is TRBJ1-1, the V gene TRBV29-1, with D perhaps matching TRBD1 (5 bases). From germline, CDR1 is SQVTM and CDR2 ANQGSEA. This CDR3 has 15 amino acids. V lost 6 bases, J lost 4 bases, and 21 bases lay in between. Written as DNA, the CDR3 is TGCAGCGTCTCCCCTCCGGGGGGTGTGGGCACTGAAGCTTTCTTT. Protein: CSVSPPGGVGTEAFF.

J is TRBJ2-7 and V is TRBV28; 9 nucleotides align to TRBD1. Germline CDR1 reads MDHEN; CDR2 reads SYDVKM. The J segment lost 2 bases and the V segment lost 4 bases, leaving 12 bases of the junction unmatched. The length of the CDR3 is 17 residues. The CDR3 nucleotides are TGTGCCAGCAGTTCAGGCAGGGGACAGGGTTTTACCTACGAGCAGTACTTC. It specifies CASSSGRGQGFTYEQYF.

This chain links TRBV29-1 with TRBJ2-5; D may be TRBD1 (5 bases). The CDR3 spans 16 residues. Trimming took 5 bases from V and 5 from J, leaving 24 bases between them. CDR1 is SQVTM, CDR2 ANQGSEA, per germline. The CDR3 here is CSVLLGARAVGETQYF. The CDR3 DNA follows: TGCAGCGTTTTACTGGGTGCCAGGGCAGTCGGGGAGACCCAGTACTTC. The full variable domain, in which reference TRBV29-1 and TRBJ2-5 provide the parts outside the CDR3, is SAVISQKPSRDICQRGTSLTIQCQVDSQVTMMFWYRQQPGQSLTLIATANQGSEATYESGFVIDKFPISRPNLTFSTLTVSNMSPEDSSIYLCSVLLGARAVGETQYFGPGTRLLVL.